This T cell receptor (beta chain) was recorded in a study of shared clonotypes between healthy human individuals. Study results and limitations: Clonotype sharing among donors likely depends on sequencing depth. When compared with the clonotypes that were shared by all four sorted-subset donors, the non-shared clonotypes turned out to have lower generation probabilities.

As to this clone: Its antigen remains unidentified.

CD45RO-negative cells were positively selected for CCR7, leaving out terminally differentiated effector memory CD45RA+ cells. Only in-frame clones appear in the TCRdb table, and some are missing; sequencing was by immunoSEQ multiplex PCR. The repertoire includes 450,000 to 700,000 clones, roughly 96% of them detected once, and 0.095% to 0.12% sits in the top ten. V was cut by 3 bases and J by 1 base, with 9 bases left in between. Germline V CDR1 and CDR2: SGHVS, FQNEAQ. The CDR3 runs 14 residues. The TCR comes from a woman in her twenties or thirties in good health. The chain recombines TRBV7-8 with TRBJ1-1; tentative D call: TRBD1 (6 bases). Sequenced: naive CD8+ T cells sorted from blood. The CDR3 protein is CASSFLTGNTEAFF. The CDR3, as DNA: TGTGCCAGCAGCTTTCTGACAGGGAACACTGAAGCTTTCTTT.